The clone carrying this T cell receptor beta chain was seen at least ten times. This sample stems from a study of T-cell memory formation after mild COVID-19. The length of the CDR3 is 13 residues. Deletions cut 2 bases from V and 6 bases from J, with 10 bases between. Per germline, CDR1 SGHRS and CDR2 YFSETQ. The TCR alpha and TCR beta cDNA libraries, bearing sample barcodes and UMIs, were generated by 5'RACE using constant-segment primers. Each CDR3 protein is one row after TCRdb ran MiXCR on the 5' RACE reads. The data show a few hundred thousand distinct CDR3 sequences, just under 20% seen once. The chain joins TRBV5-1 to TRBJ2-3, with a tentative D call TRBD2 (6 bases). This receptor was obtained from a man younger than 30 who had mild COVID-19 (a few samples of this study predate the infection). Cell type and time point are not known. Specimen: PBMCs or a T cell subset sorted from them (not recorded which). The CDR3 protein is CASSFPGDDTQYF. The DNA of the CDR3 is TGCGCCAGCAGCTTCCCGGGGGACGATACGCAGTATTTT.